Here is one T cell receptor beta chain with its context. Its antigen target is currently unknown. No qualities accompany the bases; no much larger clone lies one base away. Whole blood was collected in K2EDTA tubes by collaborating institutions according to the institutions' own protocols. Collaborator samples were shipped for TCRbeta analysis as frozen whole blood, isolated PBMCs, or DNA extracted from either sample type. TCRbeta CDR3 regions were amplified from genomic DNA by means of the immunoSEQ Assay, a bias-controlled multiplex PCR. For the original study's pipeline: Within the assay, amplification of reference gene primers was used to estimate how many nucleated cells each sample contained. To quantify the absolute abundance of each unique TCRbeta CDR3 rearrangement, sequence reads were collapsed and filtered. Productive Simpson clonality was computed per sample as the square root of Simpson's diversity index over productive rearrangements. Here the immuneACCESS table is served through TCRdb, limited to in-frame sequences with V and J called. Missing clones are a known gap in these copies; in checked studies unresolved V genes cover under half, and the rest lacks a known reason. For V, J and clone size, that table is used; D and trimming come from the DNA. This sample holds about 400,000 clones; 80% to 90% were observed only once. More than 0.95% of the sample lies in the top ten.

The entry originates in a study of blood T cell repertoires in COVID-19 (dated by TCRdb to the early 2020s). For the wider study: Collaborator samples came from the United States, Italy and Spain and covered acute and convalescent phases of COVID-19. Where HLA class I and class II types were available, the types were taken from metadata supplied by the sample provider, not from assay-based typing. The material from the prospective study consisted of cDNA or gDNA derived from T cells, B-cell-depleted T cells, or PBMCs. Samples came from the ongoing ImmuneRACE study (first 160 participants) plus 1,254 subjects from 6 global collaborators. A freely available public database, intended as a resource for researchers studying the immune response to SARS-CoV-2, is where the repertoires were released. Subjects who had been exposed to COVID-19, were actively infected with it, or had recovered from it provided the deeply sampled blood TCRbeta repertoires that made up the dataset. A de-identified subject ID, COVID-19 status, age in years and sex were almost always included in the sample metadata. Here is what the overall study found, with its caveats: The amount of clinical and demographic metadata varied by source and participant and was provided uncurated.

The CDR3 sequence holds 15 residues, the cysteine and phenylalanine included. The read is trimmed to its CDR3 DNA, 45 bases read in frame from base 1. CDR1 and CDR2, looked up from the germline V gene, are SNHLY and FYNNEI. After removal of 5 bases from V and 2 bases from J, the junction retains 7 bases not matched to a gene. The sequence is built from TRBV2 and TRBJ2-7; 9 middle bases align to TRBD1. The receptor was isolated from a man aged 40-50 years with acute or convalescent COVID-19. The sequenced sample was peripheral blood. The CDR3 reads as follows: CASSIGGQGPYEQYF. The sequenced DNA is TGTGCCAGCAGTATCGGGGGACAGGGTCCCTACGAGCAGTACTTC.